The rows below give T cell receptor beta chains drawn from one sample of a study of blood T cell repertoires in COVID-19. Some clones are missing from TCRdb's copy, which holds only in-frame ones; the method was immunoSEQ multiplex PCR. Among 65,000 to 85,000 clones listed, about 88% were seen once. The sample consisted of peripheral blood. These receptor sequences come from an elderly man with COVID-19, enrolled during active disease. Both conserved end residues are part of each CDR3. Each record gives: J gene, V gene, D gene, CDR3 length, clone size, CDR3 DNA, CDR3 protein. D genes are given only for firm matches. Clone size is not always given. Where it is, it says once, few, many or a class for expanded clones.

j_call: TRBJ1-5; v_call: TRBV12-3/TRBV12-4; d_call: .; cdr3_length: 12; clone_size: .; cdr3_nt: TGTGCCAGCAGTTTCGAGGATTGGGCCCAGCATTTT; cdr3_aa: CASSFEDWAQHF
j_call: TRBJ1-1; v_call: TRBV5-1; d_call: .; cdr3_length: 13; clone_size: .; cdr3_nt: TGCGCCAGCAGCCCTCGAGTGAACACTGAAGCTTTCTTT; cdr3_aa: CASSPRVNTEAFF
j_call: TRBJ1-1; v_call: TRBV20-1; d_call: .; cdr3_length: 11; clone_size: .; cdr3_nt: TGCAGTGCTTACAGGGAAGACGAAGCTTTCTTT; cdr3_aa: CSAYREDEAFF
j_call: TRBJ1-6; v_call: TRBV5-1; d_call: TRBD1; cdr3_length: 13; clone_size: .; cdr3_nt: TGCGCCAGCAGCGGGACAGTTAATTCACCCCTCCACTTT; cdr3_aa: CASSGTVNSPLHF
j_call: TRBJ1-6; v_call: TRBV9; d_call: TRBD1; cdr3_length: 15; clone_size: .; cdr3_nt: TGTGCCAGCAGCGTGTCCGGGACAGCGGATTCACCCCTCCACTTT; cdr3_aa: CASSVSGTADSPLHF
j_call: TRBJ2-4; v_call: TRBV18; d_call: TRBD2; cdr3_length: 15; clone_size: .; cdr3_nt: TGTGCCAGCTCACCACTTCGGGGGGGCCCAAACATTCAGTACTTC; cdr3_aa: CASSPLRGGPNIQYF
j_call: TRBJ2-1; v_call: TRBV19; d_call: TRBD2; cdr3_length: 17; clone_size: .; cdr3_nt: TGTGCCAGTAGTCGGGGACTAGCGGGAAGCTCCTACAATGAGCAGTTCTTC; cdr3_aa: CASSRGLAGSSYNEQFF
j_call: TRBJ2-7; v_call: TRBV12-5; d_call: TRBD2; cdr3_length: 15; clone_size: .; cdr3_nt: TGTGCTAGTGGTCTCGGACTAGCGGGGAGTCACGAGCAGTACTTC; cdr3_aa: CASGLGLAGSHEQYF
j_call: TRBJ2-3; v_call: TRBV13; d_call: .; cdr3_length: 16; clone_size: once; cdr3_nt: TGTGCCAGCAGCTTAGAGCGCGGGTGGGGCACAGATACGCAGTATTTT; cdr3_aa: CASSLERGWGTDTQYF
j_call: TRBJ1-2; v_call: TRBV5-4; d_call: .; cdr3_length: 14; clone_size: .; cdr3_nt: TGTGCCAGCAGCTTGGATCGGGGGATCGATGGCTACACCTTC; cdr3_aa: CASSLDRGIDGYTF
j_call: TRBJ1-3; v_call: TRBV27; d_call: TRBD1; cdr3_length: 14; clone_size: .; cdr3_nt: TGTGCCAGCAGTTCAGGGACAGCTGGAAACACCATATATTTT; cdr3_aa: CASSSGTAGNTIYF
j_call: TRBJ1-2; v_call: TRBV20-1; d_call: TRBD1; cdr3_length: 14; clone_size: .; cdr3_nt: TGCAGTGCCAGTCGACAGGGAACTAACTATGGCTACACCTTC; cdr3_aa: CSASRQGTNYGYTF
j_call: TRBJ1-6; v_call: TRBV27; d_call: .; cdr3_length: 14; clone_size: .; cdr3_nt: TGTGCCAGCAGTTTACCAGGGTGGGATTCACCCCTCCACTTT; cdr3_aa: CASSLPGWDSPLHF
j_call: TRBJ1-2; v_call: TRBV18; d_call: .; cdr3_length: 12; clone_size: .; cdr3_nt: TGTGCCAGCTCAGACAACAACTATGGCTACACCTTC; cdr3_aa: CASSDNNYGYTF